This T cell receptor (beta chain) was recovered during a study of T-cell memory formation after mild COVID-19. The wider study: Largely donor-specific sequence clusters came from two donors.

Remarks on this clonotype: Its antigen is as yet unknown.

Overall study findings and caveats: The authors left the SARS-CoV-2 specificity of second-wave clones peaking on day 37 unconfirmed. Shrinking CD4+ clones resided mostly in CM and EM, and CD8+ ones in EMRA.

In TCRdb, the 5' RACE reads were re-called with MiXCR into one record per CDR3 protein. The sample lists around 420,000 distinct CDR3 sequences, about 24% seen once, with 8.5% to 9% in the top ten. This CDR3 contains 15 residues. The trim removed 4 bases at V and 4 bases at J, leaving 7 bases unmatched. V gene TRBV12-3 or TRBV12-4 combines with J gene TRBJ1-2; 9 nucleotides agree with TRBD1. Sequenced material: PBMCs or a T cell subset sorted from them (not recorded which). The TCR comes from an adult woman who had mild COVID-19 (a few samples of this study predate the infection). Cell type and time point are not known. CDR3 region: CASSSPGQGSYGYTF. The CDR3 bases are TGTGCCAGCAGTTCCCCGGGACAGGGAAGCTATGGCTACACCTTC.